The 17 T cell receptor beta chains below were found in one sample sequenced in a study of T cell responses to AZD1222 COVID-19 vaccine. Measured with immunoSEQ multiplex PCR; TCRdb has only the in-frame clones, and not every one. The data hold some 130,000 clones, with around 90% observed a single time. The source was peripheral blood, collected on day 0 of AZD1222 vaccination. These receptors all stem from an adult in good health.

This rearrangement joins TRBV5-4 to TRBJ1-2; a weak D match, TRBD1 (5 bases). The V and J ends lost 1 base and 4 bases respectively, with 11 bases between them. Germline CDR1 and CDR2: SGHNT and YYREEE (reference sequence). There are 14 residues in the CDR3. The CDR3 region has the DNA TGTGCCAGCAGCTTGTCGGGGGGGACCTATGGCTACACCTTC. This gives the protein CASSLSGGTYGYTF.

The rearrangement joins TRBV7-2 to TRBJ2-3; 10 nucleotides agree with TRBD2. The CDR3 is 15 residues long. Germline values: CDR1 SGHTA, CDR2 FQGNSA. Unmatched junction bases numbered 7, after V lost 4 bases and J lost 6 bases. CDR3: CASSYSGGPVDTQYF. CDR3 nucleotide sequence: TGTGCCAGCAGCTATAGCGGGGGGCCAGTGGATACGCAGTATTTT.

V gene TRBV6-2 or TRBV6-3 combines with J gene TRBJ2-7; TRBD2 is a possible D gene (6 bases). Between the trimmed V and J ends, which lost 2 bases and 2 bases, there was a span of 13 bases. The CDR3 runs to 15 residues. The germline V gene has CDR1 MNHEY and CDR2 SVGEGT. CDR3 DNA sequence: TGTGCCAGCAGTTACGGGGGGACCCAGACCTACGAGCAGTACTTC. Its protein is CASSYGGTQTYEQYF.

This clone was found once. The rearrangement joins TRBV5-8 to TRBJ1-1; 7 nucleotides agree with TRBD1. The CDR3 length is 16 residues. Germline CDR1 is SGHTS and CDR2 is YDEGEE. The ends lost 3 bases at V and 5 bases at J; junction bases unmatched: 13. The CDR3 sequence is CASSSDRAWIRTEAFF. CDR3 bases: TGTGCCAGCAGCTCTGACAGGGCCTGGATTCGGACTGAAGCTTTCTTT.

This clone appeared a few times. CDR3 residues: CASSLLGGYGYTF. DNA of the CDR3: TGTGCCAGCAGTTTATTAGGAGGCTATGGCTACACCTTC. The chain employs TRBV28 and TRBJ1-2; D unclear. V gave up 1 base and J gave up 4 bases, with 7 bases separating them. Germline CDR1 reads MDHEN; CDR2 reads SYDVKM. This CDR3 region has 13 residues.

CDR3 region: CASLGTVENTGELFF. CDR3 coding DNA: TGTGCCTCCTTAGGGACGGTAGAGAACACCGGGGAGCTGTTTTTT. This chain connects TRBV2 to TRBJ2-2; possibly TRBD1 or TRBD2 for D (5 bases each). Per the germline V gene, CDR1 is SNHLY and CDR2 is FYNNEI. The CDR3 is 15 residues long. V was clipped by 11 bases and J by 1 base, with 17 bases between them.

CDR3 sequence: CASSSPFPGQGAPSGANVLTF. The CDR3 DNA is TGTGCCAGCAGTTCCCCTTTTCCGGGACAGGGGGCCCCCTCTGGGGCCAACGTCCTGACTTTC. J is TRBJ2-6 and V is TRBV28; TRBD1 matches 12 bases. The CDR3 covers 21 residues. Germline V gene lookup returns CDR1 MDHEN and CDR2 SYDVKM. The J segment lost 0 bases and the V segment lost 4 bases, leaving 13 bases of the junction unmatched.

The J gene is TRBJ2-3, the V gene TRBV4-1; D might be TRBD1 (5 bases). Trimming removed 0 bases at V and 1 base at J, with 11 bases between. The CDR3 totals 16 residues. Germline V gene lookup returns CDR1 MGHRA and CDR2 YSYEKL. CDR3 protein: CASSQDQGRGTDTQYF. The CDR3 DNA follows: TGCGCCAGCAGCCAAGATCAGGGAAGGGGCACAGATACGCAGTATTTT.

The chain is built from TRBV19 and TRBJ2-1; 9 bases are a match to TRBD2. CDR1 and CDR2 (germline): LNHDA, SQIVND (reference sequence). This CDR3 comprises 16 residues. Germline trimming cut 5 bases from V and 0 bases from J; bases unmatched to any gene: 5. The CDR3 sequence: CASSSRLAASYNEQFF. For the CDR3, the DNA is TGTGCCAGTAGTTCCCGACTAGCGGCCTCCTACAATGAGCAGTTCTTC.

This clone was seen only once. The chain couples TRBV4-1 to TRBJ2-2; 10 bases match TRBD2. Germline CDR1 and CDR2: MGHRA and YSYEKL. J lost 0 bases, V lost 5 bases, and 9 bases had no gene match. The CDR3 runs to 18 residues. CDR3 loop: CASSSPPLAGSNTGELFF. CDR3 in DNA: TGCGCCAGCAGCTCCCCCCCACTAGCGGGATCGAACACCGGGGAGCTGTTTTTT.

The V call is TRBV29-1, the J call TRBJ1-2; D call uncertain. CDR1 is SQVTM and CDR2 is ANQGSEA in the germline V gene. V was pared by 5 bases and J by 2 bases, with 12 bases between. The CDR3 contains 13 residues. The chain's CDR3 is CSVTRRLNYGYTF. Written as DNA, the CDR3 is TGCAGCGTTACACGCAGACTGAACTATGGCTACACCTTC.

The chain uses TRBV7-9 and TRBJ1-1; D might be TRBD1 (6 bases). V was shortened by 1 base and J by 7 bases, with 16 bases between the two germline ends. The CDR3 has 15 amino acids. Germline V gene data show CDR1 as SEHNR and CDR2 as FQNEAQ (reference sequence). CDR3 sequence: CASSLVGVRTDEAFF. CDR3 DNA: TGTGCCAGCAGCTTAGTTGGAGTACGGACAGATGAAGCTTTCTTT.

The V and J genes are TRBV29-1 and TRBJ1-1; D gene uncertain. Germline CDR1 SQVTM, CDR2 ANQGSEA. V was trimmed by 1 base and J by 5 bases, leaving 11 bases between them. This CDR3 region has 13 residues. The CDR3 is CSVEVKGGTEAFF. The CDR3 bases are TGCAGCGTTGAAGTCAAGGGCGGGACTGAAGCTTTCTTT.

The chain couples TRBV5-1 to TRBJ1-2; D gene ambiguous. CDR3 length equals 15 residues. In germline, CDR1 is SGHRS, CDR2 YFSETQ. V was pared by 2 bases and J by 7 bases, with 18 bases between. In DNA form, the CDR3 reads TGCGCCAGCAGCTTCACCCAAGCGGTTCTGGGTGGCTACACCTTC. Translating gives CASSFTQAVLGGYTF.

J is TRBJ1-3 and V is TRBV9; perhaps TRBD1 as D (5 bases). The CDR3 sequence is 15 residues long. Per germline, CDR1 SGDLS and CDR2 YYNGEE. Deletions cut 0 bases from V and 3 bases from J, with 10 bases between. The CDR3 bases are TGTGCCAGCAGCGTAGCAGGGTCGGATGGAAACACCATATATTTT. Translated: CASSVAGSDGNTIYF.

The chain joins TRBV12-3 or TRBV12-4 to TRBJ2-7, with D perhaps matching TRBD1 or TRBD2 (6 bases each). V gave up 6 bases and J gave up 1 base, with 10 bases separating them. The CDR3 has 13 residues. DNA of the CDR3: TGTGCCAGCAGGCGGGACACATCCTACGAGCAGTACTTC. This sequence encodes CASRRDTSYEQYF.

The chain joins TRBV5-1 to TRBJ2-3; D uncertain. Germline lookup yields CDR1 SGHRS and CDR2 YFSETQ. The CDR3 totals 14 residues. V was clipped by 3 bases and J by 0 bases, with 8 bases between them. CDR3 region: CASSSTWSTDTQYF. The CDR3 DNA follows: TGCGCCAGCAGCTCTACCTGGAGCACAGATACGCAGTATTTT.